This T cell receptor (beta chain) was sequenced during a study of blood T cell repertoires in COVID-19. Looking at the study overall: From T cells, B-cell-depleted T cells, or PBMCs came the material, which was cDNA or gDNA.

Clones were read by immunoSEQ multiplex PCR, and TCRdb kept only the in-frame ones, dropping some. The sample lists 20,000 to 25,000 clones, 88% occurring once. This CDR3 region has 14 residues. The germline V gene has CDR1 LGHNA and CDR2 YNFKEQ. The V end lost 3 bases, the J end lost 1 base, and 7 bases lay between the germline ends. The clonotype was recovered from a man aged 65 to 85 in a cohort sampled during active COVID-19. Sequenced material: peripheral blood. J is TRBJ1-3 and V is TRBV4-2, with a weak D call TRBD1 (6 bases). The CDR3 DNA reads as TGTGCCAGCAGCCAGGACAGTTCTGGAAACACCATATATTTT. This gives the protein CASSQDSSGNTIYF.